One sample yielded the 30 T cell receptor beta chains listed below, sequenced in a study of tumor-infiltrating lymphocytes in primary liver carcinoma. Investigators took RNA and DNA out together from 20-30 mg of unsorted bulk tissue. Researchers generated TCR beta cDNA from roughly 510 ng of total RNA, relying on a constant-region primer. Slightly modified ARM-PCR with three nested multiplex PCR rounds yielded TCR beta libraries. In the first two PCR rounds, TRBV1-TRBV30 forward primers were paired with a C-beta reverse primer, and each round lasted 10 cycles. TCRdb re-analysed the multiplex PCR reads in MiXCR, keeping a single row per CDR3 protein. The repertoire consists of 40,000 to 60,000 distinct CDR3 sequences, with less than 85% occurring once and the leading ten covering 25% to 35%. The specimen was liver tumor tissue from sampling region 5. Subset reported: tumor region T5, tumor centre. The receptors derive from a man between 35 and 55 years old with primary liver carcinoma and hepatitis B virus infection.

As concerns this clonotype: Since no conserved phenylalanine or tryptophan closes the CDR3, a read error is the likely cause. The chain employs TRBV6-1 and TRBJ2-2; D possibly corresponds to TRBD1 (5 bases). The germline gives CDR1 MNHNS, CDR2 SASEGT. CDR3 length equals 15 residues. V was cut by 7 bases and J by 0 bases, with 12 bases left in between. The CDR3 nucleotides are TGTGCCAGCAATATTGACAGAACGAACACCGGGGAGCTGTTTTCT. The encoded protein is CASNIDRTNTGELFS.

This chain uses TRBV12-3 or TRBV12-4 with TRBJ2-2; D remains unclear. The CDR3 runs to 14 residues. Trimming took off 8 bases at V and 1 base at J, with 11 bases between the two ends. CDR3 amino acids: CASGRNLNTGELFF. CDR3 DNA sequence: TGTGCCAGCGGCCGCAACTTGAACACCGGGGAGCTGTTTTTT.

On this clonotype itself: This may be a read error: a much more frequent sequence differs by one nucleotide. V is TRBV28 and J is TRBJ1-1, with D tentatively TRBD1 (6 bases). V was trimmed by 2 bases and J by 7 bases, leaving 14 bases between them. Germline V gene sequence: CDR1 MDHEN, CDR2 SYDVKM. The CDR3 covers 14 residues. DNA of the CDR3: TGTGCCAGCAGTTTAAACAGGGAGCTTTATGAAGCTTTCTTT. This encodes CASSLNRELYEAFF.

This clonotype showed up many times. The V call is TRBV6-1, the J call TRBJ1-1; possible D gene TRBD1, 5 bases. The CDR3 is 13 residues long. Trimming shortened V by 6 bases and J by 1 base, and 9 bases separated the two germline ends. Looked up from germline, CDR1 is MNHNS and CDR2 is SASEGT. For the CDR3, the DNA is TGTGCCAGCAGGGGACGGCAGAACACTGAAGCTTTCTTT. It is translated as CASRGRQNTEAFF.

Concerning this clonotype: Given a much more abundant clone one base away, this may be a read error. The chain links TRBV28 to TRBJ1-4; the D gene is possibly TRBD1 (5 bases). The CDR3 totals 12 residues. Per the germline V gene, CDR1 is MDHEN and CDR2 is SYDVKM. The CDR3 loop is CASGPQGEKQFF. DNA for the CDR3: TGTGCCAGCGGTCCGCAGGGTGAAAAACAGTTTTTT.

This clonotype came up many times. The rearrangement joins TRBV6-1 to TRBJ1-1, with D possibly being TRBD1 (6 bases). The CDR3 has 17 amino acids. Germline lookup yields CDR1 MNHNS and CDR2 SASEGT. Trimming pared 0 bases from V and 10 bases from J, leaving 24 bases between. CDR3 region: CASSEAVGRGTREGAFF. CDR3 sequence (DNA): TGTGCCAGCAGTGAAGCTGTAGGGAGGGGGACCCGGGAAGGAGCTTTCTTT.

To note about this clonotype: At one end the junction does not follow the germline gene, possibly because of a read error. The chain has TRBV29-1 and TRBJ2-1; D possibly matches TRBD1 or TRBD2 (5 bases each). CDR1 and CDR2 from the germline V gene are SQVTM and ANQGSEA. The CDR3 is 14 residues long. CDR3 residues: CSGADFEWTNEQIF. The CDR3 DNA follows: TGCAGCGGGGCGGACTTCGAATGGACAAATGAGCAGATCTTC.

On this clonotype: A much larger clonotype is one base distant, so this may be a read error. The chain is built from TRBV7-9 and TRBJ2-1, with a possible D match to TRBD1 (6 bases). The germline CDR1 and CDR2 sequences are SEHNR and FQNEAQ (reference sequence). This CDR3 is 15 amino acids long. DNA of the CDR3: TGTACCAGCAGCCCGACAGGTAGCTCCTACAATGAGCAGTTCTTC. This translates into CTSSPTGSSYNEQFF.

This clonotype was counted a few times. The junction departs from germline at one end; a sequencing error may be responsible. The chain links TRBV6-6 to TRBJ1-5; TRBD1 agrees at 8 bases. This CDR3 comprises 17 residues. Looked up from germline, CDR1 is MNHNY and CDR2 is SVGAGI (reference sequence). The CDR3 coding sequence is TGTGCCAGCTGTTACCCCCGGACAGGGAATAGCAATCAGCCCCGGCATTTT. This encodes CASCYPRTGNSNQPRHF.

This rearrangement joins TRBV2 to TRBJ2-7; D is unresolved. CDR3 length: 13 residues. The germline CDR1 and CDR2 sequences are SNHLY and FYNNEI. Trimming removed 6 bases from V and 4 bases from J, with 13 bases in between. Written as DNA, the CDR3 is TGTGCCAGCAGCACCCAAAGATTATACGAGCAGTACTTC. Translating it yields CASSTQRLYEQYF.

Regarding this clonotype: One end of the junction does not line up with germline, which may come from a read error. The chain joins TRBV6-5 to TRBJ2-6; unclear D gene. The CDR3 contains 14 residues. Germline V CDR1 and CDR2: MNHEY, SVGAGI. CDR3 residues: CVSSREAGANVLTF. CDR3 DNA: TGTGTCAGCAGTCGAGAGGCTGGGGCCAACGTCCTGACTTTC.

As regards this clonotype: The junction does not match germline at one end; this may be a read error. The genes are TRBV28 and TRBJ2-7; TRBD1 matches 12 bases. The germline V gene has CDR1 MDHEN and CDR2 SYDVKM. The CDR3 sequence is 15 residues long. In DNA form, the CDR3 reads TGTGCTAGCAGTTTGGGGGGACAGGGGGCATCCGAGCACTACTTC. It translates to CASSLGGQGASEHYF.

As regards this clonotype: It is likely a read error, because the conserved phenylalanine at the end of the CDR3 is missing. The J gene is TRBJ2-7, the V gene TRBV25-1, with 9 bases lining up with TRBD2. The CDR3 loop spans 16 amino acids. Germline V lookup: CDR1 MGHDK, CDR2 SYGVNS. The J segment lost 4 bases and the V segment lost 3 bases, leaving 10 bases of the junction unmatched. The CDR3: CASSEGSGSPFYEQYS. The CDR3 coding sequence is TGTGCCAGCAGTGAGGGTAGCGGGAGCCCTTTTTACGAGCAGTACTCC.

Remarks on this clonotype: A read error may explain this, as a much larger clone is one base away. This chain links TRBV29-1 with TRBJ1-1, with D perhaps TRBD1 (5 bases). CDR3 size: 11 residues. Germline CDR1 and CDR2: SQVTM and ANQGSEA. V was cut by 0 bases and J by 8 bases, with 7 bases left in between. Written as DNA, the CDR3 is TGCAGCGTTGAAGAAGAGGGGGAAGCTTTCTTT. Protein: CSVEEEGEAFF. The entire variable domain, with the rest obtained from reference TRBV29-1 and TRBJ1-1, is as follows: SAVISQKPSRDICQRGTSLTIQCQVDSQVTMMFWYRQQPGQSLTLIATANQGSEATYESGFVIDKFPISRPNLTFSTLTVSNMSPEDSSIYLCSVEEEGEAFFGQGTRLTVV.

To note about this clonotype: One junction end does not reproduce the germline sequence, and a read error may be involved. The rearrangement joins TRBV11-2 to TRBJ2-1; D possibly corresponds to TRBD2 (5 bases). Germline assignment: CDR1 SGHAT and CDR2 FQNNGV. The CDR3 loop spans 13 amino acids. Here the CDR3 reads CASILEVGAGEFF. CDR3 nucleotides: TGTGCCAGCATCTTAGAGGTGGGAGCTGGGGAGTTCTTC.

As DNA, the CDR3 is TGTGCCAGCACCCCAGAGTATAGTAATCAGCCCCAGCATTTT. Its protein product is CASTPEYSNQPQHF. The chain links TRBV6-1 to TRBJ1-5; D uncertain. Germline V gene data show CDR1 as MNHNS and CDR2 as SASEGT. The CDR3 is 14 amino acids. Trimming removed 7 bases from V and 4 bases from J, with 14 bases in between.

This clonotype was recorded a few times. V usage is TRBV20-1 and J usage is TRBJ2-5; no definite D call. The germline gives CDR1 DFQATT, CDR2 SNEGSKA (reference sequence). The CDR3 spans 14 residues. The V gene lost 6 bases and the J gene lost 4 bases, with 18 bases spanning the gap. CDR3 in amino acids: CSAPGRSDRETQYF. Written as DNA, the CDR3 is TGCAGTGCCCCAGGCAGGAGCGACCGAGAGACCCAGTACTTC.

About this clonotype: The junction and the germline gene differ at one end; a read error may be behind it. The V and J genes are TRBV29-1 and TRBJ1-5, with D maybe TRBD1 (5 bases). The CDR3 contains 16 residues. Germline loops: CDR1 SQVTM, CDR2 ANQGSEA. As DNA, the CDR3 is TGCAGCGTTGGGGCCGGGGGAGATGCCGGGGAAGGGCCCCAGCAGTTT. The encoded protein is CSVGAGGDAGEGPQQF. Drawing the rest from reference TRBV29-1 and TRBJ1-5, the complete variable domain is SAVISQKPSRDICQRGTSLTIQCQVDSQVTMMFWYRQQPGQSLTLIATANQGSEATYESGFVIDKFPISRPNLTFSTLTVSNMSPEDSSIYLCSVGAGGDAGEGPQQFGDGTRLSIL.

Of note for this clonotype: Germline is not matched at one junction end, which may reflect a read error. The V gene is TRBV4-2, the J gene TRBJ2-7, with 13 bases that match TRBD2. CDR1 is LGHNA, CDR2 YNFKEQ, per germline. The CDR3 runs 17 residues. CDR3 nucleotide sequence: TGTGCCACAACTGGACTAGCGGGAGTCTATAAGTCCTACGAGCACCACTTC. Encoded protein: CATTGLAGVYKSYEHHF.

Regarding this clonotype: An end of the junction does not agree with germline; a read error may underlie this. J is TRBJ1-4 and V is TRBV6-5, with D possibly TRBD1 on 6 matching bases. The CDR3 has 15 amino acids. From germline, CDR1 is MNHEY and CDR2 SVGAGI. The DNA of the CDR3 is TGTGCCGGCAGTTTCACGGGGGCGGGGAATGAGAAACTGTTTTTT. This translates into CAGSFTGAGNEKLFF.

A remark on this clonotype: A much more abundant neighbour one base away suggests this may be a read error. The chain carries TRBV29-1 and TRBJ2-5, with a tentative D call TRBD2 (6 bases). The germline gives CDR1 SQVTM, CDR2 ANQGSEA. The CDR3 has 16 residues. The CDR3 bases are TGCAGCGTTGGGACTACCATGGACGAATCGGGAGAGACCCGGTACTTC. It specifies CSVGTTMDESGETRYF.

This chain connects TRBV2 to TRBJ1-1; D gene unclear. The germline V and J ends were trimmed by 8 bases and 5 bases, with 12 bases remaining between them. The germline gives CDR1 SNHLY, CDR2 FYNNEI. CDR3 size: 12 residues. The CDR3 protein is CASGLGWTEAFF. The CDR3 DNA reads TGTGCCAGCGGCCTAGGGTGGACTGAAGCTTTCTTT.

The J gene is TRBJ2-5, the V gene TRBV28, with 14 nucleotides matching TRBD2. Per germline, CDR1 MDHEN and CDR2 SYDVKM. The junction had 5 bases not matched to a gene; V was cut back by 9 bases and J by 5 bases. This CDR3 contains 14 residues. The CDR3 sequence is CASRTSGRTETQYF. CDR3 in DNA: TGTGCCAGTAGGACTAGCGGGAGGACCGAGACCCAGTACTTC. Using reference TRBV28 and TRBJ2-5 for the parts outside the CDR3, the full variable domain is DVKVTQSSRYLVKRTGEKVFLECVQDMDHENMFWYRQDPGLGLRLIYFSYDVKMKEKGDIPEGYSVSREKKERFSLILESASTNQTSMYLCASRTSGRTETQYFGPGTRLLVL.

This clonotype appeared a single time. At one boundary the junction diverges from the germline segment, which might be a read error. This chain connects TRBV11-2 to TRBJ1-2; TRBD1 might be the D (5 bases). Germline V CDR1 and CDR2: SGHAT, FQNNGV. The CDR3 is 13 residues long. The CDR3 DNA reads TGTGCCCGCAGCTTAGAGGGGAACTATCGCTACATCTTC. Translated: CARSLEGNYRYIF.

A note on this clonotype: A much larger clone differs from this one at a single base, so this may be a read error. The chain carries TRBV28 and TRBJ2-1; 13 bases align to TRBD2. CDR1 and CDR2 from the germline V gene are MDHEN and SYDVKM. Unmatched junction bases numbered 26, after V lost 5 bases and J lost 7 bases. The CDR3 is 22 residues long. The CDR3 DNA is TGTGCCAGCAGTCCAGGGACTAGCGGGATATACCCACCCGGCGTACCCCCGAATGAGCAGTTCTTC. Protein: CASSPGTSGIYPPGVPPNEQFF.

A word on this clonotype: The conserved closing phenylalanine or tryptophan is absent in this CDR3, likely reflecting a read error. CDR3 nucleotide sequence: TGTGCCAGCGCGACGACAGGGGTCGGGGAGCTGTTTATT. Its translation: CASATTGVGELFI. This chain uses TRBV14 with TRBJ2-2; 8 bases are shared with TRBD1. CDR1 is SGHDN, CDR2 FVKESK, per germline. This CDR3 is built from 13 residues. V was clipped by 8 bases and J by 7 bases; unmatched bases: 6.

The gene calls are TRBV2 and TRBJ1-3; TRBD1 might be the D (6 bases). The V gene's germline CDR1 is SNHLY and CDR2 FYNNEI. The CDR3 is 14 residues long. Trimming cost V 2 bases and J 1 base, with 6 bases left between them. CDR3 nucleotides: TGTGCCAGCAGTGAACAGGGGTCTGGAAACACCATATATTTT. Translating gives CASSEQGSGNTIYF.

On this clonotype: Given a much more abundant clone one base away, this may be a read error. This chain links TRBV28 with TRBJ1-5, with D tentatively TRBD1 (6 bases). The CDR3 is 15 amino acids. Per germline, CDR1 MDHEN and CDR2 SYDVKM. The CDR3 DNA reads as TGTGTCAGCAGTTTAAGGCAGGGGACGGATCAGCCCCAGCATTTT. This gives the protein CVSSLRQGTDQPQHF.

This clonotype is a singleton in its sample. A read error may account for a junction end that differs from germline. The genes are TRBV6-1 and TRBJ1-1; D remains unclear. Per the germline V gene, CDR1 is MNHNS and CDR2 is SASEGT. This CDR3 is built from 16 residues. CDR3 DNA: TGTGCCAGCAGTGAACCTTTCGCCACCTCAAGAACTGAAGTTTTCTTT. This codes for CASSEPFATSRTEVFF.

This chain uses TRBV6-5 with TRBJ2-1; D may be TRBD2 (5 bases). V lost 5 bases to trimming and J lost 7 bases, with 21 bases between them. The CDR3 loop spans 16 amino acids. Germline V gives CDR1 MNHEY, CDR2 SVGAGI. The CDR3 is CASSPTSGRNENEQFF. As DNA, the CDR3 is TGTGCCAGCAGTCCTACTAGTGGGAGAAATGAGAATGAGCAGTTCTTC.